The 30 T cell receptor beta chains in this list originate from one sample, sequenced in a study of identical twins. TCRdb reprocessed the 5' RACE reads with MiXCR, giving one entry per CDR3 protein. The profile shows 510,000 or so distinct CDR3 sequences, around 15% of them singletons. These data also formed part of another study, on yellow fever vaccine responses in identical twins.

Sequencing was performed on CD4+ T cells sorted from blood. The origin of the receptors is a woman aged 18-29 years in good health.

The chain recombines TRBV25-1 with TRBJ2-1; D call uncertain. CDR3 length: 14 residues. The germline gives CDR1 MGHDK, CDR2 SYGVNS. V lost 4 bases and J lost 10, with 17 bases in between. CDR3 coding DNA: TGTGCCAGCAGTGGACCCCGAACTCTTAACGAGCAGTTCTTC. It specifies CASSGPRTLNEQFF.

This clonotype was recorded a few times. The V gene is TRBV2, the J gene TRBJ1-4; D perhaps matches TRBD1 (5 bases). V lost 1 base to trimming and J lost 6 bases, with 12 bases between them. This CDR3 region has 15 residues. Germline CDR1 is SNHLY and CDR2 is FYNNEI. CDR3 sequence: CASSEGGVRDEKLFF. In DNA, the CDR3 is TGTGCCAGCAGTGAAGGGGGGGTTCGGGATGAAAAACTGTTTTTT. The entire variable domain, with the rest obtained from reference TRBV2 and TRBJ1-4, is as follows: EPEVTQTPSHQVTQMGQEVILRCVPISNHLYFYWYRQILGQKVEFLVSFYNNEISEKSEIFDDQFSVERPDGSNFTLKIRSTKLEDSAMYFCASSEGGVRDEKLFFGSGTQLSVL.

This clonotype was observed many times. This chain connects TRBV7-8 to TRBJ2-1; tentatively, D is TRBD1 or TRBD2 (5 bases each). The CDR3 sequence is 14 residues long. Trimming pared 2 bases from V and 5 bases from J, leaving 10 bases between. CDR1 is SGHVS, CDR2 FQNEAQ, per germline. The chain's CDR3 is CASSLSGTHNEQFF. The CDR3 DNA sequence: TGTGCCAGCAGCTTATCCGGGACCCACAATGAGCAGTTCTTC.

This clonotype was picked up a small number of times. The rearrangement links TRBV4-2 to TRBJ1-2; no firm D call. Germline V CDR1 and CDR2: LGHNA, YNFKEQ. This CDR3 has 13 residues. Trimming removed 4 bases at V and 7 bases at J, with 13 bases between. DNA of the CDR3: TGTGCCAGCAGCCTTTGGACGGACCTTGGCTACACCTTC. The encoded protein is CASSLWTDLGYTF.

The chain is built from TRBV4-1 and TRBJ2-7, with D uncertain. The germline CDR1 and CDR2 sequences are MGHRA and YSYEKL. This CDR3 spans 15 amino acids. Trimming removed 3 bases from V and 5 bases from J, with 17 bases in between. The DNA of the CDR3 is TGCGCCAGCAGCCACCCCCCCGCCGGAGAGGACGAGCAGTACTTC. Protein product: CASSHPPAGEDEQYF.

In this sample, this clonotype turned up many times. This chain links TRBV2 with TRBJ2-1, with 14 bases identical to TRBD2. V trimming: 5 bases; J trimming: 5 bases; junction bases outside the gene matches: 5. This CDR3 spans 16 amino acids. Germline CDR1 reads SNHLY; CDR2 reads FYNNEI. The CDR3 loop reads CASSPGLAGGDNEQFF. CDR3 nucleotide sequence: TGTGCCAGCAGTCCAGGACTAGCGGGGGGTGACAATGAGCAGTTCTTC.

This clonotype came up a few times. The chain uses TRBV18 and TRBJ2-7; TRBD1 matches 10 bases. Germline CDR1 reads KGHSH; CDR2 reads LQKENI. This CDR3 comprises 14 residues. V shed 8 bases and J 3 bases; nucleotides not matched to a gene: 7. The CDR3 sequence is CASNTGTGVYEQYF. The CDR3 DNA is TGTGCCAGCAACACCGGGACAGGGGTCTACGAGCAGTACTTC.

V gene TRBV7-2 combines with J gene TRBJ1-1, with 8 bases fitting TRBD1. Trimming took 1 base from V and 6 from J; bases not matched to a gene: 7. This CDR3 contains 15 residues. Germline V gene sequence: CDR1 SGHTA, CDR2 FQGNSA. CDR3 in amino acids: CASSLVGQGAAEAFF. DNA of the CDR3: TGTGCCAGCAGCTTAGTAGGCCAGGGGGCGGCTGAAGCTTTCTTT. The full variable domain, completed using reference TRBV7-2 and TRBJ1-1, is GAGVSQSPSNKVTEKGKDVELRCDPISGHTALYWYRQSLGQGLEFLIYFQGNSAPDKSGLPSDRFSAERTGGSVSTLTIQRTQQEDSAVYLCASSLVGQGAAEAFFGQGTRLTVV.

This rearrangement joins TRBV7-9 to TRBJ2-3; perhaps TRBD1 as D (6 bases). V was pared by 1 base and J by 5 bases, with 16 bases between. Germline loops: CDR1 SEHNR, CDR2 FQNEAQ (reference sequence). This CDR3 is 16 amino acids long. The CDR3, as DNA: TGTGCCAGCAGCTTAGTCGGGACAAGGCAGAGAGATACGCAGTATTTT. Protein product: CASSLVGTRQRDTQYF.

The chain carries TRBV29-1 and TRBJ2-5, with 7 bases that match TRBD1. CDR3 length: 11 amino acids. V was clipped by 4 bases and J by 10 bases; unmatched bases: 6. Germline V gene lookup returns CDR1 SQVTM and CDR2 ANQGSEA. The CDR3 loop reads CSVGVGGNQYF. CDR3 nucleotides: TGCAGCGTTGGGGTAGGGGGCAACCAGTACTTC.

This clonotype was counted at least ten times. The rearrangement uses TRBV5-1 and TRBJ2-1; D might be TRBD2 (5 bases). The CDR3 covers 13 residues. Trimming shortened V by 4 bases and J by 5 bases, and 10 bases separated the two germline ends. Germline CDR1 and CDR2: SGHRS and YFSETQ. Here the CDR3 DNA reads TGCGCCAGCAGCCTAATGACTAACAATGAGCAGTTCTTC. The encoded protein is CASSLMTNNEQFF.

There are a few counts of this clonotype. The J gene is TRBJ2-1, the V gene TRBV12-3 or TRBV12-4, with 13 bases fitting TRBD2. The CDR3 contains 15 residues. V lost 5 bases, J lost 6 bases, and 4 bases stayed unmatched. The CDR3 sequence: CASSGTSGTVNEQFF. The CDR3 nucleotides read TGTGCCAGCAGTGGGACTAGCGGGACAGTCAATGAGCAGTTCTTC.

This clonotype showed up just a few times. The chain carries TRBV4-2 and TRBJ2-7; TRBD2 aligns across 9 bases. Germline assignment: CDR1 LGHNA and CDR2 YNFKEQ. The CDR3 has 15 residues. Losses at the gene ends were 0 bases for V and 3 bases for J; bases not matched to a gene: 3. The CDR3 region has the DNA TGTGCCAGCAGCCAAGAGCTTAGCGGGGGCTACGAGCAGTACGTC. It specifies CASSQELSGGYEQYV.

This clonotype was observed at least ten times. V is TRBV13 and J is TRBJ2-7, with 8 nucleotides matching TRBD1. V lost 3 bases and J lost 6; bases outside the gene matches: 4. Germline V gives CDR1 PRHDT, CDR2 FYEKMQ (reference sequence). The CDR3 is 13 amino acids. DNA of the CDR3: TGTGCCAGCAGCTTGGACAGGGTGGGCGAGCAGTACTTC. Translated: CASSLDRVGEQYF.

In its sample, this clonotype was seen a few times. The chain joins TRBV12-3 or TRBV12-4 to TRBJ2-3; D ambiguous. V was shortened by 3 bases and J by 2 bases, with 12 bases between the two germline ends. The CDR3 length is 15 residues. The CDR3 region has the DNA TGTGCCAGCAGTTTTGTGGGGTATACCACAGATACGCAGTATTTT. It encodes CASSFVGYTTDTQYF.

The chain links TRBV12-3 or TRBV12-4 to TRBJ1-2; TRBD1 is a possible D gene (5 bases). Trimming took 8 bases from V and 4 from J, leaving 14 bases between them. The CDR3 extends over 13 amino acids. The CDR3, as DNA: TGTGCCAGCCGTTCGGACACTACCTATGGCTACACCTTC. This gives the protein CASRSDTTYGYTF.

This clonotype has more than one count but fewer than ten. The chain has TRBV18 and TRBJ2-6, with D hard to call. The germline V gene has CDR1 KGHSH and CDR2 LQKENI. Trimming left V 5 bases short and J 0 bases short, with 8 bases between. This CDR3 is 15 amino acids long. Here the CDR3 reads CASSTKGSGANVLTF. CDR3 nucleotides: TGTGCCAGCTCAACGAAGGGCTCTGGGGCCAACGTCCTGACTTTC.

CDR3 region: CASRDRVFNEQFF. The CDR3 DNA is TGTGCCAGCAGAGACAGGGTTTTCAATGAGCAGTTCTTC. This sequence joins TRBV5-4 and TRBJ2-1; 7 bases align to TRBD1. Germline CDR1 SGHNT, CDR2 YYREEE (reference sequence). The CDR3 loop spans 13 amino acids. Trimming cost V 5 bases and J 6 bases; bases outside gene matches: 5.

This clonotype has only a few counts. The V gene is TRBV5-1, the J gene TRBJ2-7; weak D call: TRBD1 (5 bases). CDR3 length: 16 residues. Trimming took off 5 bases at V and 2 bases at J, with 20 bases between the two ends. Germline V gene sequence: CDR1 SGHRS, CDR2 YFSETQ. The CDR3 sequence: CASRHRTTGFAYEQYF. The CDR3 coding sequence is TGCGCCAGCAGGCATAGAACAACAGGTTTCGCCTACGAGCAGTACTTC.

The sample holds a few counts of this clonotype. The chain uses TRBV5-1 and TRBJ2-1; D gene unclear. Germline assignment: CDR1 SGHRS and CDR2 YFSETQ. The CDR3 length is 15 residues. Trimming took off 4 bases at V and 5 bases at J, with 16 bases between the two ends. In DNA form, the CDR3 reads TGCGCCAGCAGCCTCCCGACCTCTAAGGACAATGAGCAGTTCTTC. This gives the protein CASSLPTSKDNEQFF.

The CDR3 loop reads CASSRRDRGGEAFF. Here the CDR3 DNA reads TGTGCCAGCAGCCGCCGGGACAGGGGGGGTGAAGCTTTCTTT. The chain has TRBV5-6 and TRBJ1-1; 11 bases agree with TRBD1. There are 14 residues in the CDR3. CDR1 SGHDT and CDR2 YYEEEE come from the germline V gene. The J segment lost 7 bases and the V segment lost 4 bases, leaving 6 bases of the junction unmatched.

This clonotype has a handful of counts. V usage is TRBV7-2 and J usage is TRBJ2-7; 8 bases agree with TRBD1. Trimming took 3 bases from V and 6 from J; bases not matched to a gene: 7. Germline V gives CDR1 SGHTA, CDR2 FQGNSA. This CDR3 is 14 amino acids long. The CDR3 region is CASSLGQGAAEQYF. CDR3 coding DNA: TGTGCCAGCAGCTTGGGGCAGGGGGCTGCCGAGCAGTACTTC.

This chain's CDR3 is CASSQHIGKSSYNSPLHF. CDR3 bases: TGTGCCAGCAGCCAACACATAGGGAAAAGCTCCTATAATTCACCCCTCCACTTT. The rearrangement uses TRBV4-2 and TRBJ1-6; no clear D. Germline CDR1 reads LGHNA; CDR2 reads YNFKEQ. V shed 2 bases and J shed 0 bases, with 14 bases lying between them. CDR3 length equals 18 residues.

This clonotype was seen a handful of times. The V gene is TRBV12-3 or TRBV12-4, the J gene TRBJ2-7, with 13 bases lining up with TRBD2. J was trimmed by 6 bases and V by 5 bases; bases with no gene match: 4. The length of the CDR3 is 14 residues. The CDR3 loop is CASSGGLAGREQYF. CDR3 nucleotide sequence: TGTGCCAGCAGTGGGGGACTAGCGGGACGCGAGCAGTACTTC.

The V gene is TRBV19, the J gene TRBJ1-3; D uncertain. Germline V CDR1 and CDR2: LNHDA, SQIVND (reference sequence). Trimming left V 3 bases short and J 3 bases short, with 12 bases between. The CDR3 totals 15 residues. For the CDR3, the DNA is TGTGCCAGTAGTATCTGGATGATAGGTGGAAACACCATATATTTT. The encoded protein is CASSIWMIGGNTIYF.

This clonotype was counted a few times. In DNA form, the CDR3 reads TGCGCCAGCAGCTTGGGTACTAGCGGGGGGTACGATACGCAGTATTTT. Translated: CASSLGTSGGYDTQYF. The chain combines TRBV5-1 with TRBJ2-3; TRBD2 agrees at 12 bases. The CDR3 loop spans 16 amino acids. After removal of 0 bases from V and 6 bases from J, the junction contained 5 bases not matched to a gene. Germline V CDR1 and CDR2: SGHRS, YFSETQ.

This chain uses TRBV5-1 with TRBJ2-7; TRBD1 is a possible D gene (7 bases). The CDR3 totals 15 residues. The germline CDR1 and CDR2 sequences are SGHRS and YFSETQ. The V gene lost 2 bases and the J gene lost 3 bases, with 15 bases spanning the gap. In DNA, the CDR3 is TGCGCCAGCAGCTTTGGGGCAGGGGGGAGCTACGAGCAGTACTTC. It specifies CASSFGAGGSYEQYF.

J is TRBJ1-6 and V is TRBV12-3 or TRBV12-4; TRBD1 aligns across 9 bases. The CDR3 spans 13 residues. Trimming took 1 base from V and 15 from J; bases not matched to a gene: 4. Here the CDR3 DNA reads TGTGCCAGCAGTTTAGTACAGGGGGCCAGCCTCCACTTT. Protein product: CASSLVQGASLHF.

CDR3 nucleotide sequence: TGTGCCAGCAGTCCCACCGTGGGGAACACCATATATTTT. It specifies CASSPTVGNTIYF. The chain has TRBV5-5 and TRBJ1-3, with no clear D. Trimming removed 5 bases at V and 7 bases at J, with 13 bases between. Germline V gene data show CDR1 as SGHKS and CDR2 as YYEKEE (reference sequence). The CDR3 runs 13 residues.

V and J are TRBV15 and TRBJ2-1; possible D gene TRBD2, 6 bases. Trimming removed 1 base at V and 0 bases at J, with 16 bases between. The CDR3 consists of 18 residues. CDR1 LNHNV and CDR2 YYDKDF come from the germline V gene (reference sequence). The CDR3 sequence is CATSRVNGLSYSYNEQFF. Here the CDR3 DNA reads TGTGCCACCAGCAGAGTTAACGGACTAAGCTACTCCTACAATGAGCAGTTCTTC.